The 5 T cell receptor beta chains below all came from one sample that was sequenced in a study of CD8+ T cells in alopecia areata. Following RNA extraction, reverse transcription yielded cDNA that acted as the sequencing template. Sequencing was performed with immunoSEQ multiplex PCR; in TCRdb, only in-frame clones are kept and a portion is missing. The repertoire includes 180,000 or so clones, about 55% of them detected once, and 10% to 12% sits in the top ten. Treatment noted: oral pan-JAK inhibitor, 5-10 mg twice daily. Specimen: CD8+ T cells sorted from blood, collected at week 24, from a patient treated with tofacitinib. The receptors were sampled from a human donor with alopecia areata.

CDR3 sequence: CASSISRTGELFF. The CDR3 coding sequence is TGTGCCAGTAGTATCTCGAGAACCGGGGAGCTGTTTTTT. The J gene is TRBJ2-2, the V gene TRBV19; D gene uncertain. Germline V gene data show CDR1 as LNHDA and CDR2 as SQIVND (reference sequence). V was clipped by 3 bases and J by 5 bases, with 7 bases between them. The CDR3 runs to 13 residues. The full variable domain, its missing parts supplied by reference TRBV19 and TRBJ2-2, is DGGITQSPKYLFRKEGQNVTLSCEQNLNHDAMYWYRQDPGQGLRLIYYSQIVNDFQKGDIAEGYSVSREKKESFPLTVTSAQKNPTAFYLCASSISRTGELFFGEGSRLTVL.

The chain carries TRBV7-9 and TRBJ2-1; D might be TRBD2 (6 bases). Germline assignment: CDR1 SEHNR and CDR2 FQNEAQ (reference sequence). The V gene lost 3 bases and the J gene lost 10 bases, with 13 bases spanning the gap. The CDR3 has 13 amino acids. CDR3 sequence (DNA): TGTGCCAGCAGCTTTTTGGAGGAGGGGGAGCAGTTCTTC. Its protein is CASSFLEEGEQFF.

This chain uses TRBV19 with TRBJ1-1; 7 bases line up with TRBD1. This CDR3 has 13 amino acids. Trimming removed 8 bases from V and 2 bases from J; junction bases left unmatched: 5. The germline V gene has CDR1 LNHDA and CDR2 SQIVND (reference sequence). For the CDR3, the DNA is TGTGCCAGTTCGACAGGGTCTAACACTGAAGCTTTCTTT. This encodes CASSTGSNTEAFF.

V gene TRBV6-5 combines with J gene TRBJ2-5; TRBD1 matches 7 bases. This CDR3 is built from 14 residues. Germline CDR1 and CDR2: MNHEY and SVGAGI. Trimming took 6 bases from V and 2 from J; bases not matched to a gene: 6. The CDR3, as DNA: TGTGCCAGCAGCCCCGGGACAGCTCAAGAGACCCAGTACTTC. This sequence encodes CASSPGTAQETQYF.

This clone was counted a few times. The chain uses TRBV29-1 and TRBJ2-2; D not certain. The CDR3 is 11 amino acids. Germline V gene sequence: CDR1 SQVTM, CDR2 ANQGSEA. The germline V and J ends were trimmed by 4 bases and 7 bases, with 7 bases remaining between them. CDR3 nucleotides: TGCAGCGTTGTCAGGCGCGGGGAGCTGTTTTTT. Its translation is CSVVRRGELFF.